The rows below give T cell receptor beta chains drawn from one sample of a study of blood T cell repertoires in COVID-19. TCRdb's copy holds only in-frame clones and misses some; the assay was immunoSEQ multiplex PCR. The sample records over 250,000 clones, around 87% being singletons. Sample: peripheral blood. The receptors originated from a woman aged 50 to 60 with acute or convalescent COVID-19. Each CDR3 is given with its conserved first and last residue. The D gene is left open where the match is weak. Some rows have no size entry. The others give once, few or many, or a class for an expanded clone.

v_gene	j_gene	abundance	d_gene	CDR3nt	CDR3aa
TRBV18	TRBJ2-3	NA	NA	TGTGCCAGCTCACCACCGGTCCAGGGAGGAACAGATACGCAGTATTTT	CASSPPVQGGTDTQYF
TRBV28	TRBJ1-6	few	NA	TGTGCCAGCAAGCCAGGGCCTAATTCACCCCTCCACTTT	CASKPGPNSPLHF
TRBV13	TRBJ2-3	NA	NA	TGTGCCAGCAGCTTAGGCCGTCTAGCGTCAGATACGCAGTATTTT	CASSLGRLASDTQYF
TRBV2	TRBJ1-1	few	NA	TGTGCCAGCAGTGTGAGAGCCCCTGAAGCTTTCTTT	CASSVRAPEAFF
TRBV16	TRBJ2-1	NA	NA	TGTGCCAGCAGCCAAGGTCTGGAGGGGGCGGGATACAATGAGCAGTTCTTC	CASSQGLEGAGYNEQFF
TRBV28	TRBJ2-7	NA	NA	TGTGCCAGCAGTCGACCCCAGACAGCAGCCTACGAGCAGTACTTC	CASSRPQTAAYEQYF
TRBV5-6	TRBJ1-4	NA	TRBD1	TGTGCCAGCAGCCAGGGACAGGGGGCGCGCAATGAAAAACTGTTTTTT	CASSQGQGARNEKLFF
TRBV30	TRBJ1-6	NA	NA	TGTGCCTGGAGAGATTACCAGGGCAGATCCTATAATTCACCCCTCCACTTT	CAWRDYQGRSYNSPLHF
TRBV2	TRBJ1-1	once	TRBD1	TGTGCCAGCAGTGAACCGGGACAGGGGAACACTGAAGCTTTCTTT	CASSEPGQGNTEAFF
TRBV11-1	TRBJ2-2	NA	NA	TGTGCCAGCAGCTTAGCAGGGGCCGGCGGGGAGCTGTTTTTT	CASSLAGAGGELFF
TRBV6-4	TRBJ1-6	NA	NA	TGTGCCAGCAGTGACCGGGACAAGGATTCACCCCTCCACTTT	CASSDRDKDSPLHF
TRBV15	TRBJ1-4	NA	NA	TGTGCCACCAGCAACTCCTTGGGGGGTGAAAAACTGTTTTTT	CATSNSLGGEKLFF
TRBV19	TRBJ2-7	NA	NA	TGTGCCAGTAGTACCAGACAGGTTTCAGCCAGCGAGCAGTACTTC	CASSTRQVSASEQYF
TRBV5-4	TRBJ2-5	NA	NA	TGTGCCAGCAGCCCCGGGGAGCGGCAAGAGACCCAGTACTTC	CASSPGERQETQYF
TRBV5-1	TRBJ1-4	once	NA	TGCGCCAGCAGGAGGGTGGGGAATGAAAAACTGTTTTTT	CASRRVGNEKLFF
TRBV6-5	TRBJ1-4	NA	NA	TGTGCCACCGTCCTACCAACTAATGAAAAACTGTTTTTT	CATVLPTNEKLFF
TRBV6-2/TRBV6-3	TRBJ2-7	NA	NA	TGTGCCAGCAGTTATCCCACAGGGACCCTCTACGAGCAGTACTTC	CASSYPTGTLYEQYF
TRBV7-3	TRBJ2-3	NA	TRBD2	TGTGCCAGCAGCTTAGGGGGGACTAGGGTCACAGATACGCAGTATTTT	CASSLGGTRVTDTQYF